This T cell receptor (beta chain) was profiled in a study of shared clonotypes between healthy human individuals. A single count supports this clone. Germline lookup yields CDR1 MDHEN and CDR2 SYDVKM. This CDR3 has 15 residues. After removal of 4 bases from V and 7 bases from J, the junction contained 10 bases not matched to a gene. Assay execution proceeded at the deep level. Genomic DNA of each subset was evenly split across several immunoSEQ plates. The replicate PCRs on unsorted PBMC were given 250 to 350 ng DNA, which is tens of thousands of T cell genomes. Per the authors' pipeline: Filtering of immunoSEQ junctional sequences could not match full-length read filtering. Measured with immunoSEQ multiplex PCR; TCRdb has only the in-frame clones, and not every one. The DNA gave D and trimming, while V, J and clone size come from that table. The sample lists more than 400,000 clones; 70% to 80% were seen once.

The sequenced sample was PBMCs. This chain joins TRBV28 and TRBJ2-7; 10 bases map to TRBD1. This TCR came from a woman between 40 and 55 years old in good health. Some clones in this sample may be carry-over from other donors' samples. The CDR3 coding sequence is TGTGCCAGCAGTTCGTTGACAGGGGGCGCGCGGGAGCAGTACTTC. It yields the protein CASSSLTGGAREQYF.